This T cell receptor beta chain emerged from a study of T cell responses to AZD1222 COVID-19 vaccine. Study conclusions and caveats: Repertoires were obtained solely post-peak T cell response. Recipients of AZD1222 seropositive at baseline numbered only 6 or 7. Possibly, clonal diversity was underestimated; donors were largely white British and included more females.

CDR1 and CDR2 (germline): SNHLY, FYNNEI. CDR3 length: 11 amino acids. The V and J ends lost 8 bases and 2 bases respectively, with 7 bases between them. A note on this clone: Its target is not known.

Using immunoSEQ multiplex PCR, the repertoire was profiled, and TCRdb retains in-frame clones only, with some absent. The data show about 260,000 clones, more than 80% seen once. The chain uses TRBV2 and TRBJ2-7, with no clear D. Specimen: peripheral blood, collected on day 0 of AZD1222 vaccination. This receptor was taken from an adult in good health. In DNA, the CDR3 is TGTGCCAGCGCAATTACCTACGAGCAGTACTTC. As protein: CASAITYEQYF.